This T cell receptor (beta chain) was recovered during a study of PD-1 blockade in classical Hodgkin lymphoma. Only in-frame clones appear in the TCRdb table, and some are missing; sequencing was by immunoSEQ multiplex PCR. The sample records some 58,000 clones, 88% being singletons. This CDR3 is built from 15 residues. Germline V lookup: CDR1 SGHVS, CDR2 FNYEAQ. V lost 4 bases to trimming and J lost 0 bases, with 7 bases between them. Every single patient, without exception, relapsed after autologous stem cell transplantation, and brentuximab vedotin exposure varied. The sample in question was peripheral blood mononuclear cells (PBMCs), obtained before the second cycle of nivolumab. The chain recombines TRBV7-6 with TRBJ2-6, with D unclear. The TCR sequence derives from a human donor with classical Hodgkin lymphoma. CDR3 nucleotides: TGTGCCAGCAGCTCGCTCCACTCTGGGGCCAACGTCCTGACTTTC. This codes for CASSSLHSGANVLTF.